A selection of T cell receptor beta chains follows, all from one sample in a study of cytomegalovirus exposure and HLA in healthy donors. Profiled with immunoSEQ multiplex PCR; TCRdb holds only in-frame clones, not every one. Of fewer than 200,000 clones listed, 85% to 90% are singletons. The sequenced material came from PBMCs. The receptor source for this set is a woman under 30 in good health and CMV-seropositive. CDR3s include the opening cysteine and the closing phenylalanine or tryptophan. The order of the fields is CDR3 protein, V gene, D gene. The D gene is left open where the match is weak.

CDR3 protein: CASSLDHLTEAFF
V gene: TRBV11-2
D gene: -

CDR3 protein: CASSSDRGLGGYTF
V gene: TRBV5-6
D gene: TRBD1

CDR3 protein: CASSLEGFYLFPSGNTIYF
V gene: TRBV2
D gene: -

CDR3 protein: CASSISSGSGNEQFF
V gene: TRBV11-2
D gene: TRBD2

CDR3 protein: CASSPGGRPYEQYF
V gene: TRBV11-3
D gene: -

CDR3 protein: CASSQVAGGTDTQYF
V gene: TRBV4-1
D gene: TRBD2

CDR3 protein: CASSQDRAGGLSEQYF
V gene: TRBV4-1
D gene: TRBD1

CDR3 protein: CASSDKPTTQYF
V gene: TRBV6-1
D gene: -

CDR3 protein: CASSRTGGPYEQYF
V gene: TRBV6-5
D gene: TRBD1

CDR3 protein: CASSSPGRVPFSYEQYF
V gene: TRBV28
D gene: TRBD2

CDR3 protein: CASSAMGGNQPQHF
V gene: TRBV18
D gene: -

CDR3 protein: CASSSKPRTGRRNQPQHF
V gene: TRBV28
D gene: TRBD1

CDR3 protein: CASSEAWPSGNYEQYF
V gene: TRBV2
D gene: TRBD2

CDR3 protein: CASRTGTSGRAEYEQYF
V gene: TRBV5-1
D gene: TRBD2

CDR3 protein: CASSPGAGLYGYTF
V gene: TRBV7-9
D gene: -